This T cell receptor (beta chain) was obtained from a study of T cell clonality in common variable immunodeficiency. Overall study findings and caveats: Common variable immunodeficiency TCR beta sequences reportedly had fewer deletions and N-nucleotide insertions.

Blood came from CVID subjects not ill and not taking immunomodulatory or immunosuppressive medication. Worth noting for this clone: What it binds is unknown.

Repertoires were generated with immunoSEQ multiplex PCR, while TCRdb's copy carries only in-frame clones and drops some. The table lists about 25,000 clones, with no singletons. This TCR derives from a human donor with common variable immunodeficiency. Sequencing was carried out using peripheral blood mononuclear cells.

The CDR3 reads CASSELTVQLFF. The part of the CDR3 DNA that was read is TGTGCCAGCAGTGAACTGACAGTTCAA. The chain couples TRBV2 to TRBJ1-4; tentative D call: TRBD1 (5 bases). Read coverage stops 3 residues before the CDR3 terminus; the germline J gene supplies the remainder. The CDR3 is 12 amino acids. Per the germline V gene, CDR1 is SNHLY and CDR2 is FYNNEI.